These 21 T cell receptor beta chains were sequenced from one sample in a study of blood T cell repertoires in COVID-19. The repertoire was sequenced with immunoSEQ multiplex PCR; TCRdb's copy has only in-frame clones and lacks some. The sample lists roughly 65,000 clones, about 89% occurring once. The sequencing input was peripheral blood. The receptors stem from an older woman with acute or convalescent COVID-19.

This sequence joins TRBV5-1 and TRBJ2-6, with D hard to call. V lost 4 bases and J 0 bases, leaving 8 bases between the germline ends. Germline loops: CDR1 SGHRS, CDR2 YFSETQ. There are 15 residues in the CDR3. The CDR3 spells CASSPDISGANVLTF. The CDR3 DNA reads as TGCGCCAGCAGCCCAGACATCTCTGGGGCCAACGTCCTGACTTTC.

The chain uses TRBV28 and TRBJ2-3, with D maybe TRBD2 (5 bases). Germline V gives CDR1 MDHEN, CDR2 SYDVKM. V was cut by 3 bases and J by 5 bases, with 18 bases left in between. The CDR3 loop spans 16 amino acids. The CDR3 loop is CASSFGSAAGEDTQYF. The CDR3 nucleotides are TGTGCCAGCAGTTTCGGAAGCGCTGCGGGTGAAGATACGCAGTATTTT.

The chain couples TRBV4-1 to TRBJ2-5, with 8 bases identical to TRBD2. With V trimmed by 3 bases and J by 5 bases, 5 bases remained unmatched. The CDR3 has 14 amino acids. Germline V gene lookup returns CDR1 MGHRA and CDR2 YSYEKL. The CDR3 sequence is CASSHREGRETQYF. CDR3 in DNA: TGCGCCAGCAGCCATCGGGAGGGGCGGGAGACCCAGTACTTC.

The chain recombines TRBV12-5 with TRBJ2-3; D remains unclear. The CDR3 runs 13 residues. CDR1 and CDR2 (germline): LGHNT, FRNRAP. The V end was cut by 1 base, the J end by 8 bases, with 10 bases between. CDR3 residues: CASGLDYMGTQYF. The CDR3 bases are TGTGCTAGTGGTTTGGACTATATGGGTACGCAGTATTTT.

The gene calls are TRBV6-6 and TRBJ1-2; 10 bases match TRBD1. The germline CDR1 and CDR2 sequences are MNHNY and SVGAGI (reference sequence). The CDR3 covers 16 residues. Losses at the gene ends were 5 bases for V and 6 bases for J; bases not matched to a gene: 12. The CDR3 sequence: CASSGNDRGLGNGYTF. CDR3 in DNA: TGTGCCAGCAGTGGTAACGACAGGGGGCTAGGGAATGGCTACACCTTC.

This clone appeared a few times. The chain recombines TRBV5-1 with TRBJ1-4, with 8 bases lining up with TRBD1. Trimming took 4 bases from V and 4 from J; bases not matched to a gene: 3. The CDR3 has 14 amino acids. Germline CDR1 and CDR2: SGHRS and YFSETQ. CDR3 in amino acids: CASSIGQGNEKLFF. DNA for the CDR3: TGCGCCAGCAGCATCGGACAGGGTAATGAAAAACTGTTTTTT.

The chain has TRBV14 and TRBJ1-1; the D gene is possibly TRBD1 (6 bases). CDR3 length: 18 amino acids. Per germline, CDR1 SGHDN and CDR2 FVKESK. V lost 5 bases and J 1 base, leaving 23 bases between the germline ends. The CDR3 is CASSSRPFTTGQNTEAFF. In DNA form, the CDR3 reads TGTGCCAGCAGCTCCCGACCTTTTACGACAGGCCAGAACACTGAAGCTTTCTTT.

This chain joins TRBV6-2 or TRBV6-3 and TRBJ2-3; 7 bases map to TRBD2. The V gene's germline CDR1 is MNHEY and CDR2 SVGEGT. CDR3 size: 14 residues. After removal of 5 bases from V and 3 bases from J, the junction contained 5 bases not matched to a gene. The CDR3 sequence: CASSLGGGTDTQYF. CDR3 nucleotides: TGTGCCAGCAGTCTCGGCGGGGGAACAGATACGCAGTATTTT.

The CDR3 nucleotides are TGTGCCAGCAGCTCAGGGGGAAGTACCGGGGAGCTGTTTTTT. Its translation is CASSSGGSTGELFF. V is TRBV11-3 and J is TRBJ2-2, with TRBD1 identical over 7 bases. The CDR3 is 14 residues long. Germline V gene sequence: CDR1 SGHNT, CDR2 YENEEA. The ends lost 4 bases at V and 5 bases at J; junction bases unmatched: 4.

The gene calls are TRBV10-3 and TRBJ2-3; a weak D match, TRBD1 (9 bases). V was shortened by 6 bases and J by 5 bases, with 21 bases between the two germline ends. The germline V gene has CDR1 ENHRY and CDR2 SYGVKD. The length of the CDR3 is 16 residues. In DNA, the CDR3 is TGTGCCATCAGCCCCACAGGGGGCGGGGGGCAAGATACGCAGTATTTT. It is translated as CAISPTGGGGQDTQYF.

The chain is built from TRBV28 and TRBJ2-2, with 8 bases matching TRBD1. The CDR3 is 15 residues long. Trimming cost V 5 bases and J 4 bases; bases outside gene matches: 6. Germline-derived CDR1 and CDR2 are MDHEN and SYDVKM. The CDR3: CASSGQGYTTGELFF. CDR3 coding DNA: TGTGCCAGCAGTGGACAGGGATATACCACCGGGGAGCTGTTTTTT.

This chain links TRBV30 with TRBJ2-2; 7 bases match TRBD1. The junction had 5 bases not matched to a gene; V was cut back by 0 bases and J by 1 base. The germline V gene has CDR1 GTSNPN and CDR2 SVGIG (reference sequence). The CDR3 consists of 16 residues. The DNA of the CDR3 is TGTGCCTGGAGTGTACAGACAGGGCTGAACACCGGGGAGCTGTTTTTT. Protein: CAWSVQTGLNTGELFF.

This chain connects TRBV6-5 to TRBJ2-7; weak D call: TRBD1 (5 bases). The CDR3 has 14 residues. Between the trimmed V and J ends, which lost 0 bases and 1 base, there was a span of 7 bases. CDR1 is MNHEY and CDR2 is SVGAGI in the germline V gene. The chain's CDR3 is CASSYSRGSYEQYF. CDR3 in DNA: TGTGCCAGCAGTTACTCAAGGGGTTCCTACGAGCAGTACTTC.

The J gene is TRBJ2-7, the V gene TRBV18, with D maybe TRBD1 (5 bases). The CDR3 sequence is 14 residues long. CDR1 and CDR2 (germline): KGHSH, LQKENI. V lost 0 bases to trimming and J lost 6 bases, with 12 bases between them. For the CDR3, the DNA is TGTGCCAGCTCACCACCCAGGGTGTCAGCCGAGCAGTACTTC. Translated, it gives CASSPPRVSAEQYF.

The J gene is TRBJ1-1, the V gene TRBV2; 8 bases align to TRBD1. V dropped 6 bases and J dropped 5; count of bases not matched to a gene: 8. Looked up from germline, CDR1 is SNHLY and CDR2 is FYNNEI. The CDR3 has 14 residues. The CDR3 reads CASSADRGSTEAFF. CDR3 in DNA: TGTGCCAGCAGCGCAGACAGGGGATCTACTGAAGCTTTCTTT.

The V and J genes are TRBV14 and TRBJ2-7; tentatively, D is TRBD1 (6 bases). Trimming shortened V by 0 bases and J by 0 bases, and 9 bases separated the two germline ends. Looked up from germline, CDR1 is SGHDN and CDR2 is FVKESK. The CDR3 totals 15 residues. Written as DNA, the CDR3 is TGTGCCAGCAGCCAAGAATACAGGGCCTCCTACGAGCAGTACTTC. The encoded protein is CASSQEYRASYEQYF.

The V and J genes are TRBV3-1 (or the pseudogene TRBV3-2) and TRBJ2-5; 9 bases align to TRBD2. J gave up 5 bases and V 1 base, and 5 bases lay outside the gene matches. The CDR3 is 15 amino acids. The germline V gene has CDR1 LGHDT and CDR2 YNNKEL (reference sequence). CDR3 nucleotides: TGTGCCAGCAGCCAAGGAGTCCTAGCGGGGGAGACCCAGTACTTC. It encodes CASSQGVLAGETQYF.

The V call is TRBV5-1, the J call TRBJ1-1; tentative D call: TRBD1 (6 bases). This CDR3 has 14 residues. The V end lost 5 bases, the J end lost 4 bases, and 15 bases lay between the germline ends. Germline V gene data show CDR1 as SGHRS and CDR2 as YFSETQ. The CDR3 DNA sequence: TGCGCCAGCAGGTTTACAGGGATCCCCACTGAAGCTTTCTTT. It encodes CASRFTGIPTEAFF.

CDR3 sequence reads: CASIKDRGLTDTQYF. The CDR3 nucleotides are TGTGCCAGCATCAAGGACAGGGGACTCACAGATACGCAGTATTTT. The V gene is TRBV7-9, the J gene TRBJ2-3, with 9 bases identical to TRBD1. The J segment lost 2 bases and the V segment lost 7 bases, leaving 7 bases of the junction unmatched. There are 15 residues in the CDR3. CDR1 SEHNR and CDR2 FQNEAQ come from the germline V gene (reference sequence).

The chain uses TRBV7-9 and TRBJ1-2; D gene unclear. Trimming took off 2 bases at V and 3 bases at J, with 7 bases between the two ends. There are 13 residues in the CDR3. The germline V gene has CDR1 SEHNR and CDR2 FQNEAQ (reference sequence). CDR3 nucleotide sequence: TGTGCCAGCAGCTTATTACATGACTATGGCTACACCTTC. Translation: CASSLLHDYGYTF.

The chain joins TRBV5-1 to TRBJ1-6; 8 bases line up with TRBD1. Germline trimming cut 4 bases from V and 7 bases from J; bases unmatched to any gene: 7. The CDR3 consists of 15 residues. Germline lookup yields CDR1 SGHRS and CDR2 YFSETQ. CDR3 sequence (DNA): TGCGCCAGCAGCCGCTCGGGACAGGAGAATTCACCCCTCCACTTT. Amino acid sequence: CASSRSGQENSPLHF.